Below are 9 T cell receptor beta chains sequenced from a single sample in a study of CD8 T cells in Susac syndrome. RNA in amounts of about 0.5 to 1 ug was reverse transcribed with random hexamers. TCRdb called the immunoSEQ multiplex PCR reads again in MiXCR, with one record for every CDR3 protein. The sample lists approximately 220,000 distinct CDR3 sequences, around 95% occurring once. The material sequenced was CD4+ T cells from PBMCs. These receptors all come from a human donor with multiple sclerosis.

The CDR3 sequence: CASSSAGGGNYNEQFF. The CDR3 bases are TGTGCCAGCAGCTCGGCAGGGGGTGGAAACTACAATGAGCAGTTCTTC. The chain links TRBV7-3 to TRBJ2-1; 7 bases are a match to TRBD1. The CDR3 loop spans 16 amino acids. Germline assignment: CDR1 SGHTA and CDR2 FQGTGA. With V trimmed by 4 bases and J by 3 bases, 9 bases remained unmatched.

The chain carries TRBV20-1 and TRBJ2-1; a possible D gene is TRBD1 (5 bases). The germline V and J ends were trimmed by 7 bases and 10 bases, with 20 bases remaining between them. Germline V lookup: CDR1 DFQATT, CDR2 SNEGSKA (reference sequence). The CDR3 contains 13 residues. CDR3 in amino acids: CSVPRDLSAEQFF. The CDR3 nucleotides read TGCAGTGTACCCAGGGATCTTTCGGCGGAGCAGTTCTTC.

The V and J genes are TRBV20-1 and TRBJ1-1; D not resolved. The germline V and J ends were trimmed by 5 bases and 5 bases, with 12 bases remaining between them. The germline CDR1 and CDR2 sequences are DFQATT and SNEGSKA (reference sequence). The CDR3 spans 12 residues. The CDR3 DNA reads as TGCAGTGCTTTCCGGCTATCTACTGAAGCTTTCTTT. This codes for CSAFRLSTEAFF.

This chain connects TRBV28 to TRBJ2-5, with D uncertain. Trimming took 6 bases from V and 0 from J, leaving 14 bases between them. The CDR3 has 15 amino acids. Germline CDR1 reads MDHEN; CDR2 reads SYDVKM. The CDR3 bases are TGTGCCAGCAGCCAGCCCACTCTGTACCAAGAGACCCAGTACTTC. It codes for CASSQPTLYQETQYF.

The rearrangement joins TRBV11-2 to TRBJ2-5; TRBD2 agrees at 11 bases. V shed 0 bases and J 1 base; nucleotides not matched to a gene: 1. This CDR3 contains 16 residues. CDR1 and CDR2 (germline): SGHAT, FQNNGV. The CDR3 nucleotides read TGTGCCAGCAGCTTAGATACTAGCGGGGGCCAAGAGACCCAGTACTTC. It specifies CASSLDTSGGQETQYF.

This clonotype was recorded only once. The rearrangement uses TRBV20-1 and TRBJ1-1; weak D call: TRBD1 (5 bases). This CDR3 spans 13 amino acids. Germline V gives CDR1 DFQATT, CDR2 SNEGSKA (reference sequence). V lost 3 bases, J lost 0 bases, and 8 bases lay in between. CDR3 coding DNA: TGCAGTGCTAGGCAGGGCATGAACACTGAAGCTTTCTTT. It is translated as CSARQGMNTEAFF.

The CDR3 sequence is CASSVASRSSYNSPLHF. CDR3 nucleotides: TGTGCCAGCAGCGTAGCTTCGCGCAGCTCCTATAATTCACCCCTCCACTTT. The V call is TRBV9, the J call TRBJ1-6, with D unresolved. The germline gives CDR1 SGDLS, CDR2 YYNGEE. This CDR3 has 17 residues. V was shortened by 0 bases and J by 0 bases, with 10 bases between the two germline ends.

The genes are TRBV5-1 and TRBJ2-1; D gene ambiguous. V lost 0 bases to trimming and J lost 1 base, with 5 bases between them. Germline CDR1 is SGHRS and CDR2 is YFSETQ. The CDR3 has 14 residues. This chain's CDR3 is CASSLVRSYNEQFF. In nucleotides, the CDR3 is TGCGCCAGCAGCTTGGTCAGATCCTACAATGAGCAGTTCTTC.

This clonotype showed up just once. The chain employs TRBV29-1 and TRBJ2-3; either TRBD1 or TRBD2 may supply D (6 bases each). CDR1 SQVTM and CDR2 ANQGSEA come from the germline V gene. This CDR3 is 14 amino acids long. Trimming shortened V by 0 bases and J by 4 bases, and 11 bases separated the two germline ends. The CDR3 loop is CSVEDPGAPDTQYF. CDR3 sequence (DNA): TGCAGCGTTGAAGATCCGGGGGCCCCAGATACGCAGTATTTT.